This T cell receptor (beta chain) appears in the sequencing data of a study of T cells after posttransplantation cyclophosphamide. For this clone: The antigen remains unidentified.

Germline V CDR1 and CDR2: SGHRS, YFSETQ. This CDR3 has 14 amino acids. V dropped 2 bases and J dropped 5; count of bases not matched to a gene: 4. The naive gate required viable CD3+CD4+ or CD3+CD8+ cells with CCR7+CD45RA+CD45RO-CD95-CD27+CD28+ phenotype. Libraries were prepared by immunoSEQ multiplex PCR; TCRdb keeps only in-frame clonotypes and omits some of them. Of about 8,800 clones in the sample, more than 95% were seen once. Regarding the study as a whole: Donor-recipient repertoire similarity was low at 1-2 months, rising over year one.

The source material was naive CD4+ T cells sorted from PBMCs. The TCR originated in a woman aged 55-69 years in good health, CMV-negative, and a related stem cell transplant donor. The gene calls are TRBV5-1 and TRBJ2-1; 7 bases agree with TRBD1. The CDR3 region is CASSFLTGDNEQFF. The CDR3 DNA is TGCGCCAGCAGCTTCCTTACAGGGGACAATGAGCAGTTCTTC. The whole variable domain, remainder taken from reference TRBV5-1 and TRBJ2-1, is KAGVTQTPRYLIKTRGQQVTLSCSPISGHRSVSWYQQTPGQGLQFLFEYFSETQRNKGNFPGRFSGRQFSNSRSEMNVSTLELGDSALYLCASSFLTGDNEQFFGPGTRLTVL.